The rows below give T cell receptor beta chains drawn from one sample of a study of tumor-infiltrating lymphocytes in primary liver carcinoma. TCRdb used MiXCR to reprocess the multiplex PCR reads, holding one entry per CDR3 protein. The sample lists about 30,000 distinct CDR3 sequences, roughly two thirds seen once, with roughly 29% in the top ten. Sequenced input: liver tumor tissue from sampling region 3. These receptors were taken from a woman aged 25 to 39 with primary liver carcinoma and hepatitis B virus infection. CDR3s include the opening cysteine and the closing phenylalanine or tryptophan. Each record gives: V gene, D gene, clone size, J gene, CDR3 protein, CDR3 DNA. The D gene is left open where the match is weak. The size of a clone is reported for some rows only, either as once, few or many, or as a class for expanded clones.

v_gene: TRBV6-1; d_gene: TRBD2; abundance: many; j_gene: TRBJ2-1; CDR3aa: CASSGDYPRNEQSF; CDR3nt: TGTGCCAGCAGTGGGGACTACCCTAGGAATGAGCAGTCCTTC
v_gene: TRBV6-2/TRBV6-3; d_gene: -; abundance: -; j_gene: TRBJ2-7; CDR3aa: CAIQLSAAQYF; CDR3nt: TGTGCCATCCAGTTAAGTGCTGCGCAGTACTTC
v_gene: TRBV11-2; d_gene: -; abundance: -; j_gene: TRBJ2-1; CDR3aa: CAGSLSVMNEQFF; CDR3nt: TGTGCCGGCAGCTTATCCGTTATGAATGAGCAGTTCTTC
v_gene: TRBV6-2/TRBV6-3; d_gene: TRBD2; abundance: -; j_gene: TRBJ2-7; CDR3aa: CASGKGSSYKQYF; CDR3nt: TGCGCCAGCGGGAAGGGTTCTAGCTACAAGCAGTACTTC
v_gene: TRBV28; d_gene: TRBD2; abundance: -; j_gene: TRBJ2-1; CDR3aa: CASSLSISGRRYEQIF; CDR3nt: TGTGCCAGCAGTTTATCAATTAGCGGGAGAAGATATGAGCAGATCTTC
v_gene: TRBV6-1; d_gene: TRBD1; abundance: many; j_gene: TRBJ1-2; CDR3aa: CASSMAGGIDYGYTF; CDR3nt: TGTGCCAGCAGCATGGCAGGGGGTATTGACTATGGCTACACCTTC
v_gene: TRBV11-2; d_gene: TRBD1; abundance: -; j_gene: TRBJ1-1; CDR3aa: CARSARDRGRKRRSNTEAFF; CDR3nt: TGTGCCAGAAGTGCTCGGGACAGGGGGCGCAAGAGGCGGAGTAACACTGAAGCTTTCTTT
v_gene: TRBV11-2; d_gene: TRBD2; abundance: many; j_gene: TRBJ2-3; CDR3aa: CASSLDGAGVTDTQYF; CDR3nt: TGTGCCAGCAGCTTAGATGGGGCGGGAGTCACAGATACGCAGTATTTT
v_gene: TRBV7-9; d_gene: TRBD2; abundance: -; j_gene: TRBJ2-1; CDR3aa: CASSLRTSGGKEQFF; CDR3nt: TGTGCAAGCAGCCTTAGGACTAGCGGGGGGAAAGAGCAGTTCTTC
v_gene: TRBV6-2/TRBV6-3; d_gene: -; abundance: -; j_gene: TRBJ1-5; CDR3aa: CFSSYRDNQPHHF; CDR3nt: TGTTTCAGCAGTTACCGGGACAATCAGCCCCACCATTTT
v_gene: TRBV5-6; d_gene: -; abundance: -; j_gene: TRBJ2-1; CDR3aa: CASNFLGAGSSYFEQFF; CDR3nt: TGTGCCAGTAACTTTCTGGGCGCGGGCAGCTCCTACTTTGAGCAGTTCTTC
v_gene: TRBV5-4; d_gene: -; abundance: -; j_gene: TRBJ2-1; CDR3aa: CAINLMLWAYNEQFF; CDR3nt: TGTGCCATCAACCTGATGCTGTGGGCCTACAATGAGCAGTTCTTC
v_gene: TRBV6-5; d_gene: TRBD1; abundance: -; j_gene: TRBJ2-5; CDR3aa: CASSTDRGLAQYF; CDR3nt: TGTGCCAGCAGTACTGACAGGGGACTGGCCCAGTACTTC
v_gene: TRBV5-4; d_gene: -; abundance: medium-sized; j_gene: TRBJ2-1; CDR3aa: CASSLVGLVSYNEQFF; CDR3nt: TGTGCCAGCAGCTTGGTCGGCCTAGTGTCCTACAATGAGCAGTTCTTC
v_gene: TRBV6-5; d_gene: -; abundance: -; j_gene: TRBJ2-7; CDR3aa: CASTPGPMGSYEQYF; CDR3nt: TGTGCCAGTACGCCAGGCCCGATGGGCTCCTACGAGCAATACTTC
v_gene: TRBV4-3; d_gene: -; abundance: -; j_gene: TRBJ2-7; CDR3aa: CANSQAVTEGHISYEQYF; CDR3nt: TGCGCCAACAGCCAAGCTGTGACGGAGGGTCACATTAGTTACGAGCAGTACTTC
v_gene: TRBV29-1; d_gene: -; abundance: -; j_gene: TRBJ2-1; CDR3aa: CSAGRQETNERFF; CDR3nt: TGCAGTGCCGGAAGACAAGAAACCAATGAGCGGTTCTTC
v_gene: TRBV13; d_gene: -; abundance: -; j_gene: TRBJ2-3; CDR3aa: CPSSLEETDTQYF; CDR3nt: TGTCCCAGCAGCTTAGAAGAGACAGATACGCAGTATTTT
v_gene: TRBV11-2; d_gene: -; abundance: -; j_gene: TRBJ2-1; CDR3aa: CASNLVGGTPVYQQFF; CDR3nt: TGTGCCAGCAACTTAGTTGGCGGGACGCCAGTCTATCAGCAGTTCTTC
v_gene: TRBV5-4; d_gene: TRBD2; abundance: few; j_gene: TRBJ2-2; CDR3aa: CVSSSMAGGLGELFF; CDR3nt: TGTGTCAGCAGCTCCATGGCGGGAGGGCTCGGGGAGCTGTTTTTT
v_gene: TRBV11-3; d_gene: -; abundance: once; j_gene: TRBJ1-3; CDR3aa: CASSLITGSGNPIYF; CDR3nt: TGTGCCAGTAGCTTAATTACAGGTTCGGGAAACCCTATATATTTT
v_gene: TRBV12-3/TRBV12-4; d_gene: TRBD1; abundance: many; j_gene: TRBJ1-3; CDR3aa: CASRTGGYTIYF; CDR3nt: TGTGCCAGCAGGACAGGGGGATACACCATATATTTT
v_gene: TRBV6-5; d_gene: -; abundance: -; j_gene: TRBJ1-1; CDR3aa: CASTMVTYTEAFF; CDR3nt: TGTGCCAGCACTATGGTAACTTACACTGAAGCTTTCTTT
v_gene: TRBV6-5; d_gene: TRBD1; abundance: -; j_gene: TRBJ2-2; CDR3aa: CASDQRTGFTGELFF; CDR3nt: TGTGCCAGCGATCAGCGGACAGGGTTCACCGGGGAGCTGTTTTTT
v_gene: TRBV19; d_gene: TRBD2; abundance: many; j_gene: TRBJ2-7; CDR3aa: CASKSMASGRSEQYF; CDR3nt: TGTGCCAGTAAGAGTATGGCTAGCGGGAGGAGCGAGCAGTACTTC
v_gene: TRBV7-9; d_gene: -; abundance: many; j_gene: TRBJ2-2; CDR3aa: CASSLWAGELFF; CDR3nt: TGTGCCAGCAGCTTATGGGCCGGGGAGCTGTTTTTT
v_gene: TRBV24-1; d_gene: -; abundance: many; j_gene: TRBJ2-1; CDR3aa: CATSDLDEQFF; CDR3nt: TGTGCCACCAGTGATTTGGATGAGCAGTTCTTC
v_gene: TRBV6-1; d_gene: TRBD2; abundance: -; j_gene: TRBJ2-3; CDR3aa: CASSIQGGRADTQYF; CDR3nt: TGTGCCAGCAGTATCCAGGGCGGGAGGGCAGATACGCAGTATTTT
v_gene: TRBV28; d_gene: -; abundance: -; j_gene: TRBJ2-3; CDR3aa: CASSSAKQGRLTYTQYF; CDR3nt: TGTGCCAGCAGTTCCGCAAAGCAGGGGCGATTGACATATACGCAGTATTTT
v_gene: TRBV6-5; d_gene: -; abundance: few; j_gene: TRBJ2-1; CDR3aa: CASGPRVRPGRYNEQFF; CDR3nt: TGTGCCAGCGGACCCCGGGTTCGACCGGGTCGCTACAATGAGCAGTTCTTC
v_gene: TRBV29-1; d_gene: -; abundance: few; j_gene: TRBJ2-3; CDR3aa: CSVGKAQGTTDTQYF; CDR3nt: TGCAGTGTTGGGAAGGCTCAGGGTACCACAGATACGCAGTATTTT
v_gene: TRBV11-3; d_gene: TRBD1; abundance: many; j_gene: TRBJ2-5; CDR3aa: CASSRDRGRETQYF; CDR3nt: TGTGCCAGCAGCCGAGACAGGGGGCGAGAGACCCAGTACTTC
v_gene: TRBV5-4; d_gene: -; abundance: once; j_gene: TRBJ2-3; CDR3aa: CASSNPAASGCRTDTRYF; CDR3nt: TGTGCCAGCAGTAACCCGGCGGCTAGTGGGTGTCGGACAGATACGCGGTATTTT
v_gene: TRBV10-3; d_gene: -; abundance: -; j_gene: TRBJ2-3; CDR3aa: CTISESTWRSTDTQYF; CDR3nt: TGTACCATCAGTGAGTCGACTTGGCGGAGCACAGATACGCAGTATTTT
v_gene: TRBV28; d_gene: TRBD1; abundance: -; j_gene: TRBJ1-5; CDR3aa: CDSSLSRGIQSQHF; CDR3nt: TGTGACAGCAGTTTAAGCAGGGGGATCCAGTCCCAGCATTTT
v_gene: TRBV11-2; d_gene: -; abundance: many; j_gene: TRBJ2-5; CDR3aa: CASSQIKLGWETQYF; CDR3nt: TGTGCCAGCAGCCAGATCAAACTGGGGTGGGAGACCCAGTACTTC
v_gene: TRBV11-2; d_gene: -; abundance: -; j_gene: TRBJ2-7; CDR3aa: CASSSGSNFEQYF; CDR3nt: TGTGCCAGCAGCTCAGGGAGCAACTTCGAGCAGTACTTC
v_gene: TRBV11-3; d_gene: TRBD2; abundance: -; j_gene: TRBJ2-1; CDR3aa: CTSSRQAGGDEQFF; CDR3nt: TGTACCAGCAGCCGACAAGCGGGGGGGGATGAGCAGTTCTTC
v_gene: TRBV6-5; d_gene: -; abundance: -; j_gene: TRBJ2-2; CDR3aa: CASSYAVEDTGELFF; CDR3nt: TGTGCCAGCAGTTACGCAGTGGAGGACACCGGGGAGCTGTTTTTT
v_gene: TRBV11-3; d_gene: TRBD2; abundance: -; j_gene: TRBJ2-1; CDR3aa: CASSRLAGGGYEQIF; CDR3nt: TGTGCCAGCAGCCGACTAGCGGGGGGGGGTTACGAGCAGATCTTC
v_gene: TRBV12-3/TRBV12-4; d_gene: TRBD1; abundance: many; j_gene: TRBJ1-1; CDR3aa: CASSRQGNTEAFF; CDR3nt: TGTGCCAGCAGCCGACAGGGGAACACTGAAGCTTTCTTT
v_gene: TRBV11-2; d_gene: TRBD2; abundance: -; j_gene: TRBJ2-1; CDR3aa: CASREGGITPYNEQFF; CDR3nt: TGTGCCAGCAGGGAGGGAGGGATAACCCCCTACAATGAGCAATTCTTC
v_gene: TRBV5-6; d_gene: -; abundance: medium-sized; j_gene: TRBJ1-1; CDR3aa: CASSFWGRRGAFF; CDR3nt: TGTGCCAGCAGCTTTTGGGGCCGCAGGGGAGCTTTCTTT
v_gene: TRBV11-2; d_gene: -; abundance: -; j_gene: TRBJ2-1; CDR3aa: CASRDGSTTSYNEQFF; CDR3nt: TGTGCCAGCAGGGATGGAAGTACAACCTCCTACAATGAGCAGTTCTTC
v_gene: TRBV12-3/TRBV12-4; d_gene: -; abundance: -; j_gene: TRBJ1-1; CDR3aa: CANSRLNTEAFF; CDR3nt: TGTGCAAATAGTCGACTGAACACTGAAGCTTTCTTT
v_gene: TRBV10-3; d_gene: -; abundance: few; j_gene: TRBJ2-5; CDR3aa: CAISESVTRQETRYF; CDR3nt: TGTGCCATTAGTGAGTCGGTTACCAGACAAGAGACCCGGTACTTC
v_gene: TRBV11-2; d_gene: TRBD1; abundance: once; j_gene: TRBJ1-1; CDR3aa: CAGSARDRRRERWSNTEAFF; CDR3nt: TGTGCCGGCAGCGCTCGGGACAGGAGGCGCGAGAGGTGGAGTAACACTGAAGCTTTCTTT
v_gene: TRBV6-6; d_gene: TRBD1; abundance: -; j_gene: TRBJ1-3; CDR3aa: CASGTGQAGFPGNTIYF; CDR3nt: TGTGCCAGCGGTACCGGACAGGCCGGATTCCCTGGAAACACCATATATTTT
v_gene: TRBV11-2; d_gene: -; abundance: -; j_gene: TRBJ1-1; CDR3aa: CASTPGGGIDAFF; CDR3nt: TGTGCCAGCACCCCCGGTGGGGGCATTGATGCTTTCTTT
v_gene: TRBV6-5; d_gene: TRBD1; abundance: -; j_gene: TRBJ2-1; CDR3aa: CVSSHNRDSIPNEQFF; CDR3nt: TGTGTCAGCAGTCACAACCGGGACAGTATACCCAATGAGCAGTTCTTC
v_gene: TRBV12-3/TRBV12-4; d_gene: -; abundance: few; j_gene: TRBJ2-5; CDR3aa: CASRSTARGETQYF; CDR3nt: TGTGCCAGCAGATCAACGGCGAGGGGAGAGACCCAGTACTTC
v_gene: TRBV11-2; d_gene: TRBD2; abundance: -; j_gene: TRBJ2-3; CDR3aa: CASRSGCGREDTQYF; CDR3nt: TGTGCCAGCAGATCAGGATGCGGGAGGGAAGATACGCAGTATTTT
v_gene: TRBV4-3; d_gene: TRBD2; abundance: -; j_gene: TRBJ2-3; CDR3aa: CTSSHDGAGEITDTQYF; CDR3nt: TGCACCAGCAGCCATGACGGGGCGGGAGAGATCACAGATACGCAGTATTTT
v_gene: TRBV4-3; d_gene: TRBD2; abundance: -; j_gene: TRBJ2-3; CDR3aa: CASGQEGLAGGPTYTQYF; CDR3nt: TGCGCCAGCGGCCAAGAAGGTCTAGCGGGAGGGCCAACATATACGCAATATTTT
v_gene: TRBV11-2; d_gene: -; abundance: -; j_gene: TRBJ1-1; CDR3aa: CASNLGTEAFF; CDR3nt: TGTGCAAGCAACTTAGGCACTGAAGCTTTCTTT
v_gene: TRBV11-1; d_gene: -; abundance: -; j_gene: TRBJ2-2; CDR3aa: CVSSLVGDTNSGELFF; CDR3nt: TGTGTCAGCAGCTTAGTGGGGGATACGAACAGCGGGGAGCTGTTTTTT
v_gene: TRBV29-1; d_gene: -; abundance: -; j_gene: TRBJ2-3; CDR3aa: CRVEALGRVGVSTDTQYF; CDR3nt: TGCAGAGTTGAAGCGTTGGGCAGGGTGGGGGTTAGCACAGATACACAGTATTTT
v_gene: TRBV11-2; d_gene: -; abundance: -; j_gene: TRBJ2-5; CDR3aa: CVSSTRTEGAKETQYF; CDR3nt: TGTGTCAGCAGCACAAGAACAGAAGGCGCGAAAGAGACCCAGTACTTC